Listed here is a single TCR beta chain. Its antigen is as yet unknown. TCR beta VDJ and CDR3 were profiled, and genomic DNA was the template. Each CDR3 protein is one row after TCRdb ran MiXCR on the reads. The table includes around 290,000 distinct CDR3 sequences, 45% to 65% detected once. Whoever was chosen for sequencing had shown CD8+CD57+ cell expansion by flow cytometry. These data belong to a study of CD8+CD57+ T cells in acquired aplastic anemia. Overall study context: When averaged, DNA from sorted CD4+ and CD8+ cells came to 2.5 to 4 ug.

The germline CDR1 and CDR2 sequences are SGHTA and FQGTGA. The CDR3 contains 12 residues. Broader study findings: Nearly 30 CD8+ CDR3 sequences were shared between patients and controls.

This chain links TRBV7-3 with TRBJ2-3; D possibly corresponds to TRBD2 (5 bases). The J call may not be correct, given that the DNA end is closer to TRBJ2-5. This sequence was found in a human donor with aplastic anemia. The sample taken for sequencing was sorted CD4+, CD8+, or CD8+CD57+ T cells (not recorded which) from PBMCs. This CDR3 reads CASSEPEGTQYF. CDR3 bases: TGTGCCAGCAGCGAACCCGAGGGGACCCAGTACTTC.